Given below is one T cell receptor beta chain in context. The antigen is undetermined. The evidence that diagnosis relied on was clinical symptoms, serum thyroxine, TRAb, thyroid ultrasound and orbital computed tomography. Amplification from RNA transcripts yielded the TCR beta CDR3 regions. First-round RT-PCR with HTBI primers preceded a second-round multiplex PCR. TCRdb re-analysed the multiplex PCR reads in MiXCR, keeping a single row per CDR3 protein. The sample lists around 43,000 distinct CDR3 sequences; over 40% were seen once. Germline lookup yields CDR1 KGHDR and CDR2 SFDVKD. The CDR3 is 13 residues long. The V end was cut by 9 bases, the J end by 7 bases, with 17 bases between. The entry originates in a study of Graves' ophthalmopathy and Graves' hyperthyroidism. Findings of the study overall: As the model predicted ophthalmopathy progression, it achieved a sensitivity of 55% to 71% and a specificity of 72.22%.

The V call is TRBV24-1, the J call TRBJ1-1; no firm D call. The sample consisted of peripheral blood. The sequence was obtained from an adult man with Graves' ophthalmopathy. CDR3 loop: CATQRWVNGEAFF. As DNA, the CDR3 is TGTGCCACCCAAAGATGGGTTAACGGTGAAGCTTTCTTT.